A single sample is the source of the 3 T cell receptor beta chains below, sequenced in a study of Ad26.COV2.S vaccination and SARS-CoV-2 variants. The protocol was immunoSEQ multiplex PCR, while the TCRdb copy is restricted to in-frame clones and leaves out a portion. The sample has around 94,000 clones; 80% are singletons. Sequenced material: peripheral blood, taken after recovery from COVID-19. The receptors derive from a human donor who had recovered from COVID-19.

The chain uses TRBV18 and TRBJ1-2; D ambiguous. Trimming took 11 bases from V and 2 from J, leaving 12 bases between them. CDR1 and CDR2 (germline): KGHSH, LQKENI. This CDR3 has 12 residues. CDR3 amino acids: CASLGSNYGYTF. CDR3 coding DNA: TGTGCCTCCCTGGGCTCCAACTATGGCTACACCTTC.

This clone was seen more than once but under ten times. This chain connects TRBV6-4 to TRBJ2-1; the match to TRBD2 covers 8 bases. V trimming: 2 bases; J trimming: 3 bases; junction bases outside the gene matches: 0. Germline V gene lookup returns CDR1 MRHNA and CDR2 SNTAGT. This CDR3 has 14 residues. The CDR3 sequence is CASSDGTSYNEQFF. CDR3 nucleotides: TGTGCCAGCAGTGACGGGACTAGCTACAATGAGCAGTTCTTC.

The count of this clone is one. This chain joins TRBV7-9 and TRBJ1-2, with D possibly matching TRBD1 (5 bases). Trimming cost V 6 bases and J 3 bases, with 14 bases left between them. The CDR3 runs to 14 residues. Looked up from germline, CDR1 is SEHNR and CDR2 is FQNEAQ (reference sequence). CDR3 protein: CASRGDGYDYGYTF. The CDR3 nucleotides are TGTGCCAGCAGGGGGGACGGTTATGACTATGGCTACACCTTC. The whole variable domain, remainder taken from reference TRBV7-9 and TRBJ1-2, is DTGVSQNPRHKITKRGQNVTFRCDPISEHNRLYWYRQTLGQGPEFLTYFQNEAQLEKSRLLSDRFSAERPKGSFSTLEIQRTEQGDSAMYLCASRGDGYDYGYTFGSGTRLTVV.